These 10 T cell receptor beta chains were all obtained from the same sample, sequenced in a study of blood T cells in healthy people across ages. The second PCR ran about 6 to 12 cycles with a sample-barcoded 5' primer and J-beta primers. TCRdb itself ran the 5' RACE reads through MiXCR, one entry per CDR3 protein. The sample has 800,000 to 950,000 distinct CDR3 sequences; 35% to 40% are singletons. What was sequenced was blood. Receptor source: a young man in good health.

The rearrangement joins TRBV29-1 to TRBJ2-3; 7 bases map to TRBD2. Germline V CDR1 and CDR2: SQVTM, ANQGSEA. The CDR3 runs 14 residues. After removal of 6 bases from V and 2 bases from J, the junction contained 8 bases not matched to a gene. The CDR3 reads CSVKSGIHTDTQYF. The CDR3 DNA follows: TGCAGCGTGAAGAGCGGGATCCACACAGATACGCAGTATTTT.

This clonotype was seen at least ten times. A junction end diverges from the germline sequence, so it may reflect a read error. The gene calls are TRBV20-1 and TRBJ2-1; D is possibly TRBD2 (6 bases). The CDR3 length is 16 residues. Germline V CDR1 and CDR2: DFQATT, SNEGSKA (reference sequence). In DNA, the CDR3 is TGCAGTGCTAGAGTGGTGGGGGGTTTCTCCAACAATGAGCAGTTCTTC. This codes for CSARVVGGFSNNEQFF.

This clonotype appeared a few times. The chain employs TRBV6-2 or TRBV6-3 and TRBJ2-1, with D uncertain. Germline V gene sequence: CDR1 MNHEY, CDR2 SVGEGT. The ends were cut back, 5 bases at V and 7 bases at J, with 6 bases in the middle. The CDR3 totals 11 residues. The CDR3 region is CASSQRNEQFF. The CDR3 DNA is TGTGCCAGCAGTCAAAGGAATGAGCAGTTCTTC.

Only one count was recorded for this clonotype. The rearrangement links TRBV10-3 to TRBJ2-4; D gene uncertain. TRBJ2-7 explains the end of the DNA better; the J call may be wrong. There are 11 residues in the CDR3. Germline V lookup: CDR1 ENHRY, CDR2 SYGVKD. Here the CDR3 DNA reads TGTGCCATCAGTGCTAATTACGAGCAGTACTTC. It codes for CAISANYEQYF.

This clonotype was found a few times. V usage is TRBV28 and J usage is TRBJ2-5, with D unresolved. Trimming took off 4 bases at V and 1 base at J, with 13 bases between the two ends. The CDR3 sequence is 15 residues long. Germline V gene data show CDR1 as MDHEN and CDR2 as SYDVKM. CDR3 sequence reads: CASSSPAALQETQYF. CDR3 bases: TGTGCCAGCAGTTCCCCCGCAGCGCTCCAAGAGACCCAGTACTTC.

This clonotype was seen a few times. The gene calls are TRBV12-3 or TRBV12-4 and TRBJ1-4; 10 nucleotides agree with TRBD1. Germline trimming cut 5 bases from V and 7 bases from J; bases unmatched to any gene: 4. This CDR3 comprises 14 residues. CDR3 loop: CASSEGQGFEKLFF. The CDR3 DNA reads TGTGCCAGCAGTGAGGGACAGGGGTTTGAAAAACTGTTTTTT.

Ten or more counts support this clonotype. The J gene is TRBJ2-3, the V gene TRBV29-1, with TRBD2 identical over 13 bases. V shed 5 bases, J shed 5 bases, and the junction held 13 bases outside the gene matches. Germline CDR1 and CDR2: SQVTM and ANQGSEA. The CDR3 totals 17 residues. CDR3 coding DNA: TGCAGCGTTAGACGATGGACTAGCGGGGGCGGGGAAGATACGCAGTATTTT. It yields the protein CSVRRWTSGGGEDTQYF.

This chain links TRBV9 with TRBJ2-3, with TRBD1 as a possible D gene (6 bases). CDR1 SGDLS and CDR2 YYNGEE come from the germline V gene. The CDR3 covers 16 residues. Trimming removed 2 bases from V and 0 bases from J, with 13 bases in between. The CDR3 coding sequence is TGTGCCAGCAGCGTCGAAAGGACAGTCAGCACAGATACGCAGTATTTT. Translating gives CASSVERTVSTDTQYF.

The chain couples TRBV4-3 to TRBJ1-4; 7 bases align to TRBD1. The germline V gene encodes CDR1 LGHNA and CDR2 YSLEER. The J segment lost 12 bases and the V segment lost 0 bases, leaving 10 bases of the junction unmatched. The CDR3 extends over 15 amino acids. In DNA form, the CDR3 reads TGCGCCAGCAGCCAAGACCCGAGACAGGGTAGCGAACTGTTTTTT. This codes for CASSQDPRQGSELFF.

The gene calls are TRBV7-9 and TRBJ2-7; D is perhaps TRBD1 (5 bases). V lost 4 bases and J lost 2, with 9 bases in between. The CDR3 has 13 residues. Germline CDR1 and CDR2: SEHNR and FQNEAQ (reference sequence). The CDR3 DNA reads TGTGCCAGCAGCTCTAGACAGACCTACGAGCAGTACTTC. Amino acid sequence: CASSSRQTYEQYF.